This T cell receptor beta chain was retrieved from a study of technical replicates of blood from four donors. Measured with immunoSEQ multiplex PCR; TCRdb has only the in-frame clones, and not every one. Here the sample spans 95,000 or so clones, approximately 95% being singletons. The V and J ends lost 3 bases and 7 bases, in that order; junction bases with no gene match: 9. The CDR3 extends over 15 amino acids. The germline V gene encodes CDR1 LGHNA and CDR2 YSLEER. This chain joins TRBV4-3 and TRBJ2-1; 7 nucleotides align to TRBD2. The clonotype originates from a human donor in good health. Sequencing was performed on T cells isolated from PBMCs. As DNA, the CDR3 is TGCGCCAGCAGCCACTTAGCGGGTGTACGAAATGAGCAGTTCTTC. Protein: CASSHLAGVRNEQFF.